The TCR beta chain under discussion was sequenced for a study of T cell repertoires in cytomegalovirus infection. The sample holds a few counts of this clonotype. Its antigen remains unknown. The CDR3 covers 16 residues. Trimming at V came to 6 bases and at J to 2 bases, leaving 10 bases not matched to a gene. CDR1 and CDR2 from the germline V gene are MNHNS and SASEGT. TCRdb processed the reads anew with MiXCR; each CDR3 protein has one entry. The table includes 340,000 or so distinct CDR3 sequences, 20% to 25% detected once. J is TRBJ1-2 and V is TRBV6-1; 9 bases are a match to TRBD1. This clonotype originated in a human donor in good health (CMV status not recorded). Some clones in this sample may be carry-over from other donors' samples. The sample in question was cultured PBMCs, obtained from culture after CMV antigen stimulation. The CDR3 DNA is TGTGCCAGCAGACCCCGGGACAGGGAGCCCAACTATGGCTACACCTTC. It specifies CASRPRDREPNYGYTF.